This TCR beta chain was captured in a study of breast tumors, draining lymph nodes, adjacent tissues. This clonotype was seen at least ten times. The lymph nodes were axillary draining lymph nodes from breast cancer patients. TCRdb passed the multiplex PCR reads through MiXCR, listing each CDR3 protein once. The sample has 100,000 or so distinct CDR3 sequences; roughly 20% are singletons. Germline assignment: CDR1 LNHDA and CDR2 SQIVND (reference sequence). V lost 10 bases, J lost 4 bases, and 8 bases stayed unmatched. The CDR3 loop spans 13 amino acids. This sequence joins TRBV19 and TRBJ2-7; TRBD2 agrees at 9 bases. Sequencing was carried out using axillary lymph node tissue. The sequence came from a female donor with breast cancer. Some clones in this sample may be carry-over from other donors' samples. The CDR3, as DNA: TGTGCCAAAGACGGGACTAGCCGGTACGAGCAGTACTTC. Translated, it gives CAKDGTSRYEQYF.